Following are 29 T cell receptor beta chains from one sample sequenced in a study of cytomegalovirus exposure and HLA in healthy donors. The PCR had 60 Vbeta and 13 Jbeta primers. Data came from immunoSEQ multiplex PCR; TCRdb stores just in-frame clones and leaves some out. Of fewer than 150,000 clones detected, around 80% appear once; the ten largest clones hold around 7%. The specimen was PBMCs. All receptors come from a man aged 40-49 years in good health and CMV-seropositive.

The chain joins TRBV28 to TRBJ1-5; 10 bases are shared with TRBD1. V dropped 4 bases and J dropped 7; count of bases not matched to a gene: 10. The CDR3 length is 16 residues. Germline CDR1 is MDHEN and CDR2 is SYDVKM. Written as DNA, the CDR3 is TGTGCCAGCAGTTGGCGGACAGGGGGTTTTCGGCAGCCCCAGCATTTT. The encoded protein is CASSWRTGGFRQPQHF.

J is TRBJ1-1 and V is TRBV21-1. TRBV21-1 is a pseudogene segment. This CDR3 comprises 13 residues. CDR3 loop: CASSPGKNTEAFF. Here the CDR3 DNA reads TGTGCCAGCAGTCCCGGGAAGAACACTGAAGCTTTCTTT.

The chain's CDR3 is CASSLWDRGSEQYF. CDR3 in DNA: TGCGCCAGCAGCTTATGGGACAGGGGTTCCGAGCAGTACTTC. The chain joins TRBV5-1 to TRBJ2-7; 10 nucleotides match TRBD1. CDR1 and CDR2 (germline): SGHRS, YFSETQ. Unmatched junction bases numbered 5, after V lost 2 bases and J lost 6 bases. The CDR3 sequence is 14 residues long.

CDR3 sequence: CASSPGQGGYGYTF. The CDR3 DNA follows: TGTGCCAGCAGCCCCGGACAGGGAGGTTATGGCTACACCTTC. V usage is TRBV11-2 and J usage is TRBJ1-2; 8 nucleotides line up with TRBD1. The V gene end was trimmed by 5 bases and the J gene end by 5 bases; junction bases not matched to a gene: 7. Germline CDR1 is SGHAT and CDR2 is FQNNGV. This CDR3 region has 14 residues.

This chain connects TRBV18 to TRBJ1-1, with 12 bases fitting TRBD1. The CDR3 loop spans 18 amino acids. V trimming: 0 bases; J trimming: 3 bases; junction bases outside the gene matches: 8. Germline values: CDR1 KGHSH, CDR2 LQKENI. The DNA for the CDR3 is TGTGCCAGCTCACCACCTCGGGACAGGGGGCTTAAAGACACTGAAGCTTTCTTT. It codes for CASSPPRDRGLKDTEAFF.

This chain joins TRBV27 and TRBJ2-2, with 8 bases that match TRBD1. Germline V gene data show CDR1 as MNHEY and CDR2 as SMNVEV (reference sequence). Trimming removed 4 bases from V and 5 bases from J; junction bases left unmatched: 6. CDR3 size: 15 residues. The CDR3 is CASSSWTGKTGELFF. The CDR3 DNA follows: TGTGCCAGCAGTTCGTGGACAGGGAAAACCGGGGAGCTGTTTTTT.

The V and J genes are TRBV19 and TRBJ2-7; D unresolved. This CDR3 region has 13 residues. The germline gives CDR1 LNHDA, CDR2 SQIVND (reference sequence). Trimming cost V 5 bases and J 3 bases, with 11 bases left between them. The CDR3 DNA follows: TGTGCCAGTAGTTTAAAACCAGACTACGAGCAGTACTTC. It yields the protein CASSLKPDYEQYF.

The V call is TRBV7-3, the J call TRBJ2-7, with TRBD2 identical over 7 bases. Trimming cost V 2 bases and J 8 bases; bases outside gene matches: 9. CDR3 length equals 14 residues. The germline V gene has CDR1 SGHTA and CDR2 FQGTGA. The CDR3 DNA is TGTGCCAGCAGCTTAGGAGCGGGGTCCTTGAAGCAGTACTTC. It codes for CASSLGAGSLKQYF.

This rearrangement joins TRBV7-9 to TRBJ2-3; D unresolved. Germline CDR1 reads SEHNR; CDR2 reads FQNEAQ (reference sequence). V was shortened by 2 bases and J by 8 bases, with 5 bases between the two germline ends. CDR3 length: 11 residues. The CDR3 coding sequence is TGTGCCAGCAGCTTAACGGGTACGCAGTATTTT. Its protein is CASSLTGTQYF.

The gene calls are TRBV27 and TRBJ2-7, with 13 bases that match TRBD2. The V and J ends lost 5 bases and 2 bases, in that order; junction bases with no gene match: 9. The germline CDR1 and CDR2 sequences are MNHEY and SMNVEV (reference sequence). The CDR3 loop spans 17 amino acids. CDR3 sequence: CASSTRTSGSPTYEQYF. CDR3 sequence (DNA): TGTGCCAGCAGTACCCGGACTAGCGGGAGCCCTACCTACGAGCAGTACTTC.

This chain uses TRBV5-6 with TRBJ2-7; D gene unclear. Deletions cut 1 base from V and 7 bases from J, with 18 bases between. Germline V lookup: CDR1 SGHDT, CDR2 YYEEEE. The CDR3 spans 15 residues. The CDR3 reads CASSLNGIQPREQYF. DNA of the CDR3: TGTGCCAGCAGCTTGAATGGAATCCAGCCGCGGGAGCAGTACTTC.

This chain connects TRBV14 to TRBJ2-3; TRBD2 matches at 9 bases. V was clipped by 3 bases and J by 2 bases; unmatched bases: 6. CDR3 length: 16 amino acids. CDR1 and CDR2 (germline): SGHDN, FVKESK. CDR3: CASSQEAGGPTDTQYF. The CDR3, as DNA: TGTGCCAGCAGCCAGGAGGCGGGAGGGCCCACAGATACGCAGTATTTT.

This clone was seen a single time. The V call is TRBV7-9, the J call TRBJ2-1; D perhaps matches TRBD1 (5 bases). Germline V gene sequence: CDR1 SEHNR, CDR2 FQNEAQ (reference sequence). This CDR3 spans 16 amino acids. Trimming stripped 1 base from V and 5 bases from J, with 15 bases between. Here the CDR3 reads CASSLGRQGLDNEQFF. The CDR3, as DNA: TGTGCCAGCAGCTTAGGTAGGCAGGGTTTGGACAATGAGCAGTTCTTC.

The chain is built from TRBV7-7 and TRBJ2-3; maybe TRBD1 (8 bases). V lost 4 bases, J lost 4 bases, and 18 bases lay in between. Germline V gene sequence: CDR1 SSHAT, CDR2 FNYEAQ (reference sequence). The CDR3 sequence is 16 residues long. The CDR3 spells CASSSGRAGGADTQYF. CDR3 nucleotides: TGTGCCAGCAGCTCGGGGAGGGCAGGGGGCGCAGATACGCAGTATTTT.

The rearrangement joins TRBV7-9 to TRBJ2-5, with 9 bases matching TRBD2. This CDR3 is built from 17 residues. With V trimmed by 5 bases and J by 4 bases, 14 bases remained unmatched. Germline CDR1 SEHNR, CDR2 FQNEAQ (reference sequence). This chain's CDR3 is CASSPRLAETTRETQYF. The CDR3 DNA sequence: TGTGCCAGCAGCCCTAGACTAGCGGAGACCACGCGAGAGACCCAGTACTTC.

The chain carries TRBV4-2 and TRBJ1-2, with D uncertain. This CDR3 comprises 13 residues. In germline, CDR1 is LGHNA, CDR2 YNFKEQ. V lost 4 bases to trimming and J lost 6 bases, with 12 bases between them. CDR3 nucleotide sequence: TGTGCCAGCAGCCGTCGACTGGCAGATGGCTACACCTTC. Translating gives CASSRRLADGYTF.

The CDR3 here is CASSVAGDRGSEQFF. The CDR3 bases are TGTGCCAGCAGCGTAGCCGGGGACAGGGGGAGTGAGCAGTTCTTC. The V call is TRBV9, the J call TRBJ2-1, with TRBD1 matching over 11 bases. The CDR3 length is 15 residues. Germline loops: CDR1 SGDLS, CDR2 YYNGEE. V was pared by 0 bases and J by 9 bases, with 5 bases of the junction left unmatched.

In its sample, this clone was seen once. The gene calls are TRBV14 and TRBJ1-1, with 7 bases identical to TRBD1. Losses at the gene ends were 0 bases for V and 4 bases for J; bases not matched to a gene: 2. The CDR3 sequence is 14 residues long. CDR1 and CDR2 from the germline V gene are SGHDN and FVKESK. The CDR3 protein is CASSQEAGGTEAFF. The CDR3 coding sequence is TGTGCCAGCAGCCAAGAAGCAGGGGGCACTGAAGCTTTCTTT.

This rearrangement joins TRBV25-1 to TRBJ2-1, with TRBD2 matching over 8 bases. The germline gives CDR1 MGHDK, CDR2 SYGVNS. The junction had 8 bases not matched to a gene; V was cut back by 0 bases and J by 13 bases. The length of the CDR3 is 14 residues. The CDR3 sequence is CASSEYPPSGPQFF. The DNA of the CDR3 is TGTGCCAGCAGTGAATATCCCCCTAGCGGGCCACAGTTCTTC.

The genes are TRBV5-1 and TRBJ2-4, with D unclear. CDR1 is SGHRS, CDR2 YFSETQ, per germline. Trimming stripped 0 bases from V and 8 bases from J, with 9 bases between. The CDR3 totals 13 residues. CDR3 protein: CASSLETRDIQYF. The CDR3 bases are TGCGCCAGCAGCTTGGAGACCCGGGACATTCAGTACTTC.

The chain combines TRBV2 with TRBJ2-1; 7 bases line up with TRBD2. This CDR3 region has 13 residues. Germline loops: CDR1 SNHLY, CDR2 FYNNEI. CDR3 region: CAGGSFAYNEQFF. For the CDR3, the DNA is TGTGCGGGGGGGAGCTTTGCCTACAATGAGCAGTTCTTC.

This chain joins TRBV20-1 and TRBJ2-7; TRBD2 matches 7 bases. V lost 5 bases, J lost 4 bases, and 2 bases stayed unmatched. In germline, CDR1 is DFQATT, CDR2 SNEGSKA (reference sequence). CDR3 length: 11 amino acids. The CDR3 is CSAGDYYEQYF. The CDR3, as DNA: TGCAGTGCTGGGGACTATTACGAGCAGTACTTC.

The J gene is TRBJ1-3, the V gene TRBV30; unclear D gene. Germline-derived CDR1 and CDR2 are GTSNPN and SVGIG (reference sequence). This CDR3 is built from 12 residues. Trimming removed 4 bases from V and 3 bases from J, with 7 bases in between. The CDR3, as DNA: TGTGCCTGGACAGTGAATGGAAACACCATATATTTT. This gives the protein CAWTVNGNTIYF.

The chain carries TRBV21-1 and TRBJ2-5; the tabulated D call, TRBD1, remains unverified against the DNA. TRBV21-1 is a listed pseudogene. The CDR3 is 17 residues long. The CDR3 spells CASSTPTDRGTQETQYF. CDR3 in DNA: TGTGCCAGCAGCACCCCGACCGACAGGGGAACCCAAGAGACCCAGTACTTC.

This chain uses TRBV18 with TRBJ1-2, with D uncertain. This CDR3 spans 13 amino acids. The germline gives CDR1 KGHSH, CDR2 LQKENI. V was trimmed by 3 bases and J by 8 bases, leaving 13 bases between them. The CDR3 coding sequence is TGTGCCAGCTCACCTTCCGCTGGCGGGGGCTACACCTTC. Translated, it gives CASSPSAGGGYTF.

V and J are TRBV9 and TRBJ2-5; TRBD2 is a possible D gene (6 bases). This CDR3 region has 14 residues. Germline V gene lookup returns CDR1 SGDLS and CDR2 YYNGEE. Trimming took 0 bases from V and 1 from J, leaving 7 bases between them. In nucleotides, the CDR3 is TGTGCCAGCAGCGTAGGGGGGGTCCAAGAGACCCAGTACTTC. Translated: CASSVGGVQETQYF.

This chain connects TRBV19 to TRBJ2-3, with TRBD2 identical over 10 bases. Germline V gene sequence: CDR1 LNHDA, CDR2 SQIVND (reference sequence). This CDR3 spans 14 amino acids. V gave up 5 bases and J gave up 6 bases; unmatched junction bases: 5. The CDR3 DNA follows: TGTGCCAGTAGTTGGCTAGCGGGAGATGATACGCAGTATTTT. Translation: CASSWLAGDDTQYF.

This chain joins TRBV2 and TRBJ2-3, with D unresolved. V was shortened by 6 bases and J by 6 bases, with 10 bases between the two germline ends. The CDR3 covers 12 residues. In germline, CDR1 is SNHLY, CDR2 FYNNEI. In nucleotides, the CDR3 is TGTGCCAGCAGAGACTTGAGCGATACGCAGTATTTT. It translates to CASRDLSDTQYF.

A word on this clone: This sample also contains other DNA sequences that code for the same CDR3. This rearrangement joins TRBV13 to TRBJ2-5; TRBD2 might be the D (6 bases). This CDR3 contains 12 residues. Trimming removed 5 bases from V and 5 bases from J, with 9 bases in between. Germline V gene data show CDR1 as PRHDT and CDR2 as FYEKMQ (reference sequence). This CDR3 reads CASSPGRETQYF. The CDR3 DNA is TGTGCCAGCAGCCCAGGGAGGGAGACCCAGTACTTC.